A single sample is the source of the 2 T cell receptor beta chains below, sequenced in a study of metastatic and nonmetastatic thyroid tumors. Patients were all untreated before their thyroid surgery. TCRdb reassembled clones from the PCR reads with MiXCR. The repertoire holds about 15,000 clones, with approximately 20% as singletons. What was sequenced was adjacent normal tissue. These receptors were obtained from a female donor with papillary thyroid cancer or a benign thyroid nodule (not recorded which). Some clones in this sample may be carry-over from other donors' samples.

The CDR3 is CAWRSGTGGAYEQYF. CDR3 sequence (DNA): TGTGCCTGGAGATCCGGGACAGGGGGAGCCTACGAGCAGTACTTC. The J gene is TRBJ2-7, the V gene TRBV2, with 11 bases fitting TRBD1. V lost 11 bases, J lost 2 bases, and 11 bases stayed unmatched. This CDR3 has 15 residues. Germline V lookup: CDR1 SNHLY, CDR2 FYNNEI. The full variable domain, with the rest looked up from reference TRBV2 and TRBJ2-7, is EPEVTQTPSHQVTQMGQEVILRCVPISNHLYFYWYRQILGQKVEFLVSFYNNEISEKSEIFDDQFSVERPDGSNFTLKIRSTKLEDSAMYFCAWRSGTGGAYEQYFGPGTRLTVT.

This clone was seen at least ten times. A single base separates this from a much larger clone, so it may be a read error. At the DNA level, this CDR3 is encoded by other sequences in the same sample as well. The gene calls are TRBV15 and TRBJ2-3; TRBD2 aligns across 7 bases. With 3 bases clipped from V and 6 bases from J, the junction kept 15 bases outside the gene matches. This CDR3 has 17 amino acids. CDR1 is LNHNV and CDR2 is YYDKDF in the germline V gene (reference sequence). The CDR3 sequence is CATSRDSGGWMGDTQYF. DNA for the CDR3: TGTGCCACCAGCAGGGATTCGGGGGGATGGATGGGGGATACGCAGTATTTT.